The T cell receptor beta chain described here comes from a study of blood T cell repertoires in COVID-19. Across the whole study: Acute-phase and convalescent COVID-19 samples originated in the United States, Italy and Spain.

Germline V gives CDR1 SGDLS, CDR2 YYNGEE. The CDR3 consists of 15 residues. Trimming took off 6 bases at V and 1 base at J, with 14 bases between the two ends. Libraries were prepared by immunoSEQ multiplex PCR; TCRdb keeps only in-frame clonotypes and omits some of them. This sample has about 170,000 clones, with more than 70% found just once. The TCR originated in a woman in her 70s who had recovered from COVID-19. Sequencing was carried out using peripheral blood. The rearrangement links TRBV9 to TRBJ1-5, with D unclear. In DNA, the CDR3 is TGTGCCAGCACCTTGGGCCCTGGGAGCAATCAGCCCCAGCATTTT. Its translation: CASTLGPGSNQPQHF.